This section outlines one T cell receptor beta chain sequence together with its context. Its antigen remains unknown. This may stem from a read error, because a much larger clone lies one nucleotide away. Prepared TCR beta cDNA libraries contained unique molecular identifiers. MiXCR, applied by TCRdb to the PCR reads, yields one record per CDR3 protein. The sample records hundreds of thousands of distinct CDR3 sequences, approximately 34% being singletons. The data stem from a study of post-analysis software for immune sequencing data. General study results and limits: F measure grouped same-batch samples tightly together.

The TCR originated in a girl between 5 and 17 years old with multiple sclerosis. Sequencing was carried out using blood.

CDR3 DNA: TGCGCCAGCAGCTTTACCAGTCTGACAGATACGCAGGATTTT. Translation: CASSFTSLTDTQDF. The chain links TRBV5-1 to TRBJ2-3; D is possibly TRBD1 (5 bases). CDR3 size: 14 residues. CDR1 is SGHRS and CDR2 is YFSETQ in the germline V gene.